This entry describes one T cell receptor (beta chain). The target antigen is unknown. Other DNA sequences in the same sample also yield this CDR3. The protocol was immunoSEQ multiplex PCR, while the TCRdb copy is restricted to in-frame clones and leaves out a portion. The sample carries over 150,000 clones, around 89% recorded once. The data originate from a study of T cell responses to AZD1222 COVID-19 vaccine. This CDR3 contains 13 residues. V was pared by 6 bases and J by 7 bases, with 3 bases of the junction left unmatched. General observations from the study: Mostly white British, mostly female donors; authors suggested clonal diversity may be underestimated.

The TCR was taken from an adult in good health. The chain couples TRBV12-3 or TRBV12-4 to TRBJ1-6; 7 bases are a match to TRBD1. The sequenced sample was peripheral blood, obtained on day 0 of AZD1222 vaccination. The DNA of the CDR3 is TGTGCCAGCAGCCGACAGGGAAATTCACCCCTCCACTTT. It is translated as CASSRQGNSPLHF.